Each of the 18 T cell receptor beta chains below was sequenced from the same sample in a study of OX40 agonist ivuxolimab in advanced cancers. TCRdb's copy holds only in-frame clones and misses some; the assay was immunoSEQ multiplex PCR. The repertoire holds approximately 97,000 clones, with about 90% as singletons. Sequences were derived from CD4+ or CD8+ T cells sorted from blood, sampled in a trial of the OX40 agonist ivuxolimab. The receptors were sampled from an adult with an advanced solid tumor such as melanoma, head and neck, liver or kidney cancer.

A single count supports this clone. DNA of the CDR3: TGTGCCAGCAGCCCAGGACTAGCGACCTACAATGAGCAGTTCTTC. This encodes CASSPGLATYNEQFF. V gene TRBV11-3 combines with J gene TRBJ2-1; 9 bases fit TRBD2. Trimming took 5 bases from V and 2 from J; bases not matched to a gene: 4. The CDR3 contains 15 residues. Germline CDR1 SGHNT, CDR2 YENEEA.

The chain recombines TRBV11-2 with TRBJ2-2, with D maybe TRBD2 (5 bases). V lost 5 bases and J 3 bases, leaving 10 bases between the germline ends. Germline CDR1 reads SGHAT; CDR2 reads FQNNGV. The CDR3 has 14 amino acids. CDR3 DNA sequence: TGTGCCAGCAGCAGCGGACTTCACACCGGGGAGCTGTTTTTT. Translation gives CASSSGLHTGELFF.

The chain carries TRBV18 and TRBJ2-7; 8 nucleotides align to TRBD2. Trimming at V came to 2 bases and at J to 4 bases, leaving 4 bases not matched to a gene. The CDR3 is 14 amino acids. The V gene's germline CDR1 is KGHSH and CDR2 LQKENI. CDR3 loop: CASSPAPSGYEQYF. The CDR3 DNA reads as TGTGCCAGCTCACCAGCACCTAGCGGGTACGAGCAGTACTTC. Drawing the rest from reference TRBV18 and TRBJ2-7, the complete variable domain is NAGVMQNPRHLVRRRGQEARLRCSPMKGHSHVYWYRQLPEEGLKFMVYLQKENIIDESGMPKERFSAEFPKEGPSILRIQQVVRGDSAAYFCASSPAPSGYEQYFGPGTRLTVT.

The count of this clone is one. This chain links TRBV19 with TRBJ1-6; 8 nucleotides align to TRBD1. Germline V gives CDR1 LNHDA, CDR2 SQIVND (reference sequence). V dropped 6 bases and J dropped 10; count of bases not matched to a gene: 11. This CDR3 spans 15 amino acids. The CDR3 sequence is CASSDQGARRSPLHF. The CDR3 bases are TGTGCCAGTAGCGATCAGGGGGCGCGAAGATCACCCCTCCACTTT.

This chain links TRBV5-8 with TRBJ1-1; weak D call: TRBD1 (6 bases). Germline-derived CDR1 and CDR2 are SGHTS and YDEGEE. This CDR3 contains 15 residues. Trimming took 1 base from V and 1 from J, leaving 11 bases between them. The CDR3 here is CASSLRGRGNTEAFF. The CDR3 coding sequence is TGTGCCAGCAGCTTGCGAGGCAGGGGGAACACTGAAGCTTTCTTT.

V is TRBV10-3 and J is TRBJ1-1; D remains unclear. With 2 bases removed from V and 5 bases from J, the gap between germline ends came to 9 bases. From germline, CDR1 is ENHRY and CDR2 SYGVKD. CDR3 size: 13 residues. The DNA of the CDR3 is TGTGCCATCAGTGAGACGAGGGAGACTGAAGCTTTCTTT. Amino acid sequence: CAISETRETEAFF.

This chain joins TRBV5-8 and TRBJ1-2; no firm D call. Per germline, CDR1 SGHTS and CDR2 YDEGEE. V shed 1 base and J shed 5 bases, with 3 bases lying between them. This CDR3 comprises 11 residues. The CDR3 spells CASSLMYGYTF. DNA of the CDR3: TGTGCCAGCAGCTTGATGTATGGCTACACCTTC.

This rearrangement joins TRBV27 to TRBJ1-6; tentative D call: TRBD1 (6 bases). Trimming left V 1 base short and J 7 bases short, with 20 bases between. The germline V gene has CDR1 MNHEY and CDR2 SMNVEV (reference sequence). CDR3 length: 18 amino acids. The CDR3 is CASSLLALGQGTNSPLHF. CDR3 sequence (DNA): TGTGCCAGCAGTTTATTAGCACTGGGGCAGGGGACAAATTCACCCCTCCACTTT.

This clone is a singleton in its sample. The rearrangement links TRBV7-2 to TRBJ2-1; D uncertain. Looked up from germline, CDR1 is SGHTA and CDR2 is FQGNSA. The CDR3 is made up of 15 amino acids. V was pared by 5 bases and J by 7 bases, with 18 bases between. The CDR3 nucleotides read TGTGCCAGCAGCCACACAAGAGGTCCTACAAATGAGCAGTTCTTC. As protein: CASSHTRGPTNEQFF.

The chain recombines TRBV4-2 with TRBJ2-4; a weak D match, TRBD2 (5 bases). Germline V gene lookup returns CDR1 LGHNA and CDR2 YNFKEQ. The CDR3 covers 16 residues. V dropped 0 bases and J dropped 7 bases, with 16 bases sitting between them. The CDR3 DNA sequence: TGTGCCAGCAGCCAAGATCGAGGACTCGCCGGGAACATTCAGTACTTC. It specifies CASSQDRGLAGNIQYF.

V usage is TRBV2 and J usage is TRBJ1-5; D remains ambiguous. V lost 3 bases to trimming and J lost 5 bases, with 11 bases between them. Germline-derived CDR1 and CDR2 are SNHLY and FYNNEI. The CDR3 runs 14 residues. CDR3 sequence (DNA): TGTGCCAGCAGTGACGGTCAGGCCGATCAGCCCCAGCATTTT. Protein: CASSDGQADQPQHF.

J is TRBJ1-3 and V is TRBV5-1, with 7 bases identical to TRBD1. Trimming took 4 bases from V and 2 from J; bases not matched to a gene: 3. The CDR3 is 14 amino acids. Germline loops: CDR1 SGHRS, CDR2 YFSETQ. CDR3: CASSPGTAGNTIYF. The CDR3 bases are TGCGCCAGCAGCCCAGGGACAGCTGGAAACACCATATATTTT.

V and J are TRBV5-6 and TRBJ1-1; D remains ambiguous. The CDR3 has 11 amino acids. Germline values: CDR1 SGHDT, CDR2 YYEEEE. V lost 0 bases, J lost 8 bases, and 5 bases lay in between. This chain's CDR3 is CASSLGSEAFF. The CDR3 DNA is TGTGCCAGCAGCTTGGGGAGCGAAGCTTTCTTT.

The chain is built from TRBV2 and TRBJ1-6; D remains unclear. The CDR3 has 15 amino acids. With 3 bases removed from V and 8 bases from J, the gap between germline ends came to 14 bases. Germline CDR1 is SNHLY and CDR2 is FYNNEI. The CDR3 nucleotides are TGTGCCAGCAGTGACGGATGGGTCTGGGATTCACCCCTCCACTTT. Translating it yields CASSDGWVWDSPLHF.

As DNA, the CDR3 is TGTGCCAGCAGCTTTACCGGGACAGGCTACACCGGGGAGCTGTTTTTT. Its protein is CASSFTGTGYTGELFF. This chain connects TRBV5-6 to TRBJ2-2, with 8 positions matching TRBD1. The CDR3 has 16 residues. Germline assignment: CDR1 SGHDT and CDR2 YYEEEE. V lost 2 bases, J lost 3 bases, and 6 bases stayed unmatched.

The chain uses TRBV14 and TRBJ1-5; D gene uncertain. This CDR3 comprises 12 residues. With 4 bases removed from V and 4 bases from J, the gap between germline ends came to 5 bases. Germline CDR1 is SGHDN and CDR2 is FVKESK. The CDR3 DNA follows: TGTGCCAGCAGCCGGGGTAATCAGCCCCAGCATTTT. It codes for CASSRGNQPQHF. Full variable domain (rest looked up from reference TRBV14 and TRBJ1-5): EAGVTQFPSHSVIEKGQTVTLRCDPISGHDNLYWYRRVMGKEIKFLLHFVKESKQDESGMPNNRFLAERTGGTYSTLKVQPAELEDSGVYFCASSRGNQPQHFGDGTRLSIL.

This clone was seen a handful of times. The V gene is TRBV5-1, the J gene TRBJ1-6, with D perhaps matching TRBD1 (5 bases). Looked up from germline, CDR1 is SGHRS and CDR2 is YFSETQ. This CDR3 spans 13 amino acids. The V end lost 3 bases, the J end lost 9 bases, and 10 bases lay between the germline ends. The CDR3 loop is CASSWDGGSPLHF. The CDR3 DNA follows: TGCGCCAGCAGCTGGGACGGGGGTTCACCCCTCCACTTT.

The genes are TRBV7-2 and TRBJ2-2, with a tentative D call TRBD1 (6 bases). Germline V gives CDR1 SGHTA, CDR2 FQGNSA. This CDR3 region has 16 residues. V was cut by 0 bases and J by 1 base, with 9 bases left in between. DNA of the CDR3: TGTGCCAGCAGCTTAGCCCGACAGGAGAACACCGGGGAGCTGTTTTTT. Protein sequence: CASSLARQENTGELFF.